This T cell receptor (beta chain) is from a study of cytomegalovirus exposure and HLA in healthy donors. The CDR3 contains 19 residues. V was pared by 4 bases and J by 0 bases, with 9 bases of the junction left unmatched. Per the germline V gene, CDR1 is SGDLS and CDR2 is YYNGEE. This clone was seen a handful of times. Researchers ran the PCR with 60 Vbeta and 13 Jbeta primers. The assay was immunoSEQ multiplex PCR, and TCRdb's table has in-frame clones only and misses some. The sample has some 160,000 clones, less than 90% seen once; the top ten hold 1.5% to 2%. Input material: PBMCs. This TCR was recovered from a man in his late teens or twenties in good health and CMV-seronegative. The rearrangement links TRBV9 to TRBJ2-2; 13 nucleotides align to TRBD2. DNA of the CDR3: TGTGCCAGCAGCCAAAGACTAGCGGGGGGAACCGCGAACACCGGGGAGCTGTTTTTT. Its protein product is CASSQRLAGGTANTGELFF.